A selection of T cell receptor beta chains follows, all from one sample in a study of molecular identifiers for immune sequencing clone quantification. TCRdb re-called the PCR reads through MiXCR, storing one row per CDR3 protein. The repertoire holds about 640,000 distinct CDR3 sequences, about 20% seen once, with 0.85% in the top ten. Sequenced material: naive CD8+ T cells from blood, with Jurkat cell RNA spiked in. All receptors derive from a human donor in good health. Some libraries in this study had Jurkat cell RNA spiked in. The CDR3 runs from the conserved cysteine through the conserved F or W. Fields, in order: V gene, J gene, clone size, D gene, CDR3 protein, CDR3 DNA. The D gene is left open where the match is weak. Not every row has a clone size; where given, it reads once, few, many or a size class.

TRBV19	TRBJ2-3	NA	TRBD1	CASSTLGTATDTQYF	TGTGCCAGTAGTACTCTCGGGACAGCCACAGATACGCAGTATTTT
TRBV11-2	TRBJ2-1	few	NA	CASSFFETLLDEQFF	TGTGCCAGCAGCTTTTTCGAGACCCTGTTAGATGAGCAGTTCTTC
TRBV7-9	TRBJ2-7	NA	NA	CASSLAATNYEQYF	TGTGCCAGCAGCTTAGCAGCAACTAACTACGAGCAGTACTTC
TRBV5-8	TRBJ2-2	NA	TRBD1	CASTLTWGVGGLNTGELFF	TGTGCCAGCACCTTGACGTGGGGCGTAGGGGGCCTAAACACCGGGGAGCTGTTTTTT
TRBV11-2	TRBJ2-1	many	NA	CASSLALGGLSSYNEQFF	TGTGCCAGCAGCTTAGCTCTCGGAGGCCTCAGTTCCTACAATGAGCAGTTCTTC
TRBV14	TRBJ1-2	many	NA	CASSQDHHRAYGYTF	TGTGCCAGCAGCCAAGATCACCACAGGGCCTATGGCTACACCTTC
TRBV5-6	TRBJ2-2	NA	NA	CASSFSVGELFF	TGTGCCAGCAGCTTTAGTGTCGGGGAGCTGTTTTTT
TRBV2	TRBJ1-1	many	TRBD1	CASSEDRGLTEAFF	TGTGCCAGCAGTGAAGACAGGGGGCTAACTGAAGCTTTCTTT
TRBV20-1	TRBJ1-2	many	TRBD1	CSASIRDRWQAYGYTF	TGCAGTGCTTCCATCCGGGACAGGTGGCAAGCCTATGGCTACACCTTC
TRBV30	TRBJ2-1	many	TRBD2	CAWTTGTSGINEQFF	TGTGCCTGGACCACCGGGACTAGCGGGATCAATGAGCAGTTCTTC
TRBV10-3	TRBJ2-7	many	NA	CAISVLSSYEQYF	TGTGCCATCAGTGTGCTTAGCTCCTACGAGCAGTACTTC
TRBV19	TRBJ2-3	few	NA	CASSMGRDGDTQYF	TGTGCCAGTAGTATGGGCCGGGACGGAGATACGCAGTATTTT
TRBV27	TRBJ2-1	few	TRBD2	CASSSILAGAYNEQFF	TGTGCCAGCAGTTCCATACTAGCGGGAGCCTACAATGAGCAGTTCTTC
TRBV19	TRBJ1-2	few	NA	CASSAGLLNYGYTF	TGTGCCAGTAGTGCCGGTCTACTCAACTATGGCTACACCTTC
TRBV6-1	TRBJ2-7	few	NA	CASQSKRQINYEQYF	TGTGCCAGCCAATCCAAGAGACAGATCAACTACGAGCAGTACTTC
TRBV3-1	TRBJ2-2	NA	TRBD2	CASSQLAGLDTGELFF	TGTGCCAGCAGCCAACTAGCGGGGCTGGACACCGGGGAGCTGTTTTTT